The next 28 T cell receptor beta chains were all read from a single sample in a study of T cells in Graves' hyperthyroidism and ophthalmopathy. Authors of the study amplified TCR beta CDR3 regions from RNA transcripts. An initial round of RT-PCR targeting the TCR CDR3 relied on the HTBI primer set. MiXCR, applied by TCRdb to the multiplex PCR reads, yields one record per CDR3 protein. This sample has 200,000 to 300,000 distinct CDR3 sequences; approximately 25% occur once, and the top ten carry about a third. Sequencing was done on a sample of blood. The receptors here all came from a middle-aged woman with Graves' ophthalmopathy.

In its sample, this clonotype was seen many times. The chain joins TRBV28 to TRBJ2-5, with D tentatively TRBD1 or TRBD2 (5 bases each). V lost 8 bases and J lost 1, with 14 bases in between. The CDR3 totals 14 residues. Germline V gene data show CDR1 as MDHEN and CDR2 as SYDVKM. CDR3 nucleotides: TGTGCCAGCGGTCGGTGGGGGTCCCAAGAGACCCAGTACTTC. Protein: CASGRWGSQETQYF.

The chain carries TRBV4-1 and TRBJ2-5, with 8 positions matching TRBD2. The V gene end was trimmed by 0 bases and the J gene end by 7 bases; junction bases not matched to a gene: 10. Germline CDR1 MGHRA, CDR2 YSYEKL. The CDR3 consists of 16 residues. The CDR3 DNA is TGCGCCAGCAGCCAAGAACCGACTAGCGCATGGGGGACCCAGTACTTC. Encoded protein: CASSQEPTSAWGTQYF.

Ten or more counts support this clonotype. This sequence joins TRBV29-1 and TRBJ2-2, with D perhaps given as TRBD1 or TRBD2 (5 bases each). V lost 4 bases, J lost 1 base, and 10 bases lay in between. From germline, CDR1 is SQVTM and CDR2 ANQGSEA. The CDR3 totals 14 residues. This chain's CDR3 is CSVGQSGNTGELFF. CDR3 in DNA: TGCAGCGTTGGACAGAGCGGGAACACCGGGGAGCTGTTTTTT.

This clonotype was counted many times. The J gene is TRBJ2-7, the V gene TRBV7-9; 7 nucleotides match TRBD1. J lost 6 bases, V lost 4 bases, and 9 bases had no gene match. The CDR3 totals 14 residues. Germline lookup yields CDR1 SEHNR and CDR2 FQNEAQ (reference sequence). The CDR3 DNA reads TGTGCCAGCAGCTGGGACAGTGCTACTCGCGAGCAGTACTTC. Protein product: CASSWDSATREQYF.

This clonotype showed up many times. The chain carries TRBV6-1 and TRBJ2-7; the match to TRBD1 covers 11 bases. This CDR3 has 14 amino acids. Germline V gene lookup returns CDR1 MNHNS and CDR2 SASEGT. The V segment lost 6 bases and the J segment 5 bases; nucleotides outside the gene matches: 6. The CDR3 sequence: CASRRDRGEHEQYF. CDR3 nucleotides: TGTGCCAGCAGGCGGGACAGGGGGGAGCACGAGCAGTACTTC.

The V call is TRBV29-1, the J call TRBJ2-3, with D perhaps assigned TRBD1 or TRBD2 (7 bases each). CDR1 and CDR2 from the germline V gene are SQVTM and ANQGSEA. Trimming removed 6 bases from V and 3 bases from J, with 31 bases in between. This CDR3 is 19 amino acids long. CDR3 loop: CSVDTGAMAGALKTDTQYF. CDR3 nucleotide sequence: TGCAGCGTCGATACAGGGGCCATGGCGGGGGCCCTCAAAACAGATACGCAGTATTTT.

The table lists this clonotype with many counts. V usage is TRBV28 and J usage is TRBJ2-7; unclear D gene. The CDR3 covers 12 residues. Between the trimmed V and J ends, which lost 4 bases and 3 bases, there was a span of 7 bases. Looked up from germline, CDR1 is MDHEN and CDR2 is SYDVKM. The DNA for the CDR3 is TGTGCCAGCAGTTACCTGATCTACGAGCAGTACTTC. Translating it yields CASSYLIYEQYF.

This clonotype was counted ten times or more. The chain couples TRBV20-1 to TRBJ1-2; TRBD1 matches 11 bases. This CDR3 spans 18 amino acids. V lost 0 bases to trimming and J lost 0 bases; unmatched junction nucleotides: 9. Germline CDR1 DFQATT, CDR2 SNEGSKA (reference sequence). CDR3 in DNA: TGCAGTGCTAGAGAGCTCCCCCGGACAGGGGGCTCTAACTATGGCTACACCTTC. The encoded protein is CSARELPRTGGSNYGYTF.

The chain combines TRBV30 with TRBJ1-3; D might be TRBD1 (6 bases). The CDR3 sequence is 17 residues long. Per germline, CDR1 GTSNPN and CDR2 SVGIG (reference sequence). Between the trimmed V and J ends, which lost 3 bases and 2 bases, there was a span of 20 bases. The CDR3 DNA sequence: TGTGCCTGGAGGGGAAGGATGGGGACAATCCCTGGAAACACCATATATTTT. Protein product: CAWRGRMGTIPGNTIYF.

The gene calls are TRBV11-2 and TRBJ2-5; 10 bases line up with TRBD2. Trimming at V came to 0 bases and at J to 5 bases, leaving 6 bases not matched to a gene. The CDR3 has 16 residues. The germline V gene has CDR1 SGHAT and CDR2 FQNNGV. The chain's CDR3 is CASSLDLAGDWETQYF. The CDR3, as DNA: TGTGCCAGCAGCTTAGACCTAGCGGGAGACTGGGAGACCCAGTACTTC.

This clonotype was detected a few times. This chain uses TRBV6-2 or TRBV6-3 with TRBJ2-6; D unresolved. This CDR3 is built from 14 residues. With 5 bases removed from V and 3 bases from J, the gap between germline ends came to 8 bases. Germline values: CDR1 MNHEY, CDR2 SVGEGT. The CDR3 nucleotides are TGTGCCAGCAGTCCAGATGGTGGGGCCAACGTCCTGACTTTC. Protein sequence: CASSPDGGANVLTF.

V usage is TRBV2 and J usage is TRBJ1-2; TRBD1 is a possible D gene (5 bases). Trimming took 9 bases from V and 7 from J, leaving 18 bases between them. CDR3 size: 13 residues. Per the germline V gene, CDR1 is SNHLY and CDR2 is FYNNEI. This CDR3 reads CASERDPARGYTF. The DNA of the CDR3 is TGTGCCAGTGAAAGGGACCCCGCACGTGGCTACACCTTC.

This clonotype was counted many times. The chain carries TRBV28 and TRBJ1-2; 9 bases fit TRBD1. The CDR3 totals 14 residues. CDR1 is MDHEN, CDR2 SYDVKM, per germline. Trimming at V came to 7 bases and at J to 3 bases, leaving 6 bases not matched to a gene. The CDR3 loop is CASNRDRDYYGYTF. The DNA for the CDR3 is TGTGCCAGCAATAGGGACAGGGATTACTATGGCTACACCTTC.

This clonotype was seen a single time. This chain joins TRBV6-2 or TRBV6-3 and TRBJ2-7, with 9 bases identical to TRBD1. The CDR3 totals 18 residues. Losses at the gene ends were 0 bases for V and 5 bases for J; bases not matched to a gene: 14. CDR1 and CDR2 (germline): MNHEY, SVGEGT. Written as DNA, the CDR3 is TGTGCCAGCAGTTACTCGTGGACTGACAGGGGGAATAGTGACGAGCAGTACTTC. Translation gives CASSYSWTDRGNSDEQYF.

This clonotype was counted many times. This sequence joins TRBV9 and TRBJ2-5; 9 nucleotides line up with TRBD1. From germline, CDR1 is SGDLS and CDR2 YYNGEE. Trimming removed 5 bases from V and 5 bases from J; junction bases left unmatched: 1. CDR3 length: 12 amino acids. The CDR3 coding sequence is TGTGCCAGCAGAGGACAGGGGGAGACCCAGTACTTC. This sequence encodes CASRGQGETQYF. Complete variable domain (other parts from reference TRBV9 and TRBJ2-5): DSGVTQTPKHLITATGQRVTLRCSPRSGDLSVYWYQQSLDQGLQFLIQYYNGEERAKGNILERFSAQQFPDLHSELNLSSLELGDSALYFCASRGQGETQYFGPGTRLLVL.

Ten or more counts support this clonotype. The V and J genes are TRBV6-1 and TRBJ2-7; TRBD1 might be the D (6 bases). The CDR3 is made up of 13 amino acids. Per the germline V gene, CDR1 is MNHNS and CDR2 is SASEGT. V was clipped by 0 bases and J by 4 bases, with 7 bases between them. This CDR3 is CASSEADRYEQYF. DNA of the CDR3: TGTGCCAGCAGTGAAGCTGACAGGTACGAGCAGTACTTC.

In its sample, this clonotype was seen a few times. The V and J genes are TRBV6-1 and TRBJ2-7, with a tentative D call TRBD1 (5 bases). The CDR3 length is 12 residues. The V gene's germline CDR1 is MNHNS and CDR2 SASEGT. The V end lost 3 bases, the J end lost 4 bases, and 7 bases lay between the germline ends. The CDR3: CASSDRAYEQYF. The DNA for the CDR3 is TGTGCCAGCAGTGACAGGGCATACGAGCAGTACTTC.

Ten or more counts support this clonotype. The rearrangement joins TRBV11-2 to TRBJ1-6; D possibly corresponds to TRBD1 (5 bases). Trimming cost V 4 bases and J 0 bases, with 13 bases left between them. The CDR3 consists of 17 residues. Germline V gene lookup returns CDR1 SGHAT and CDR2 FQNNGV. This CDR3 reads CASSSGPTDSYNSPLHF. The DNA for the CDR3 is TGTGCCAGCAGCTCGGGACCGACCGACTCCTATAATTCACCCCTCCACTTT. Full variable domain (missing parts from reference TRBV11-2 and TRBJ1-6): EAGVAQSPRYKIIEKRQSVAFWCNPISGHATLYWYQQILGQGPKLLIQFQNNGVVDDSQLPKDRFSAERLKGVDSTLKIQPAKLEDSAVYLCASSSGPTDSYNSPLHFGNGTRLTVT.

This clonotype was recorded at least ten times. This sequence joins TRBV6-5 and TRBJ1-1, with D hard to call. Germline CDR1 reads MNHEY; CDR2 reads SVGAGI. This CDR3 region has 15 residues. Trimming cost V 2 bases and J 3 bases, with 13 bases left between them. The CDR3 is CASSYPGVLDTEAFF. The CDR3 DNA reads TGTGCCAGCAGTTACCCCGGGGTATTGGACACTGAAGCTTTCTTT.

This clonotype was found many times. The chain carries TRBV2 and TRBJ2-7; TRBD2 agrees at 9 bases. V trimming: 5 bases; J trimming: 3 bases; junction bases outside the gene matches: 8. The CDR3 totals 15 residues. CDR1 SNHLY and CDR2 FYNNEI come from the germline V gene. The CDR3 is CASSWREGLSYEQYF. CDR3 coding DNA: TGTGCCAGCAGTTGGCGGGAGGGCCTAAGCTACGAGCAGTACTTC.

The V gene is TRBV6-1, the J gene TRBJ2-7; D possibly corresponds to TRBD1 (5 bases). With 8 bases removed from V and 6 bases from J, the gap between germline ends came to 17 bases. The germline V gene has CDR1 MNHNS and CDR2 SASEGT. The CDR3 has 13 residues. The CDR3 nucleotides read TGTGCCAGCTGGAACCAGGGTCACCGCGAGCAGTACTTC. It specifies CASWNQGHREQYF.

J is TRBJ2-5 and V is TRBV2; D is perhaps TRBD1 (6 bases). Looked up from germline, CDR1 is SNHLY and CDR2 is FYNNEI. The CDR3 totals 14 residues. The germline V and J ends were trimmed by 7 bases and 2 bases, with 14 bases remaining between them. The CDR3 bases are TGTGCCAGCAACCTACAGGGTGTTCAAGAGACCCAGTACTTC. This codes for CASNLQGVQETQYF.

This clonotype was seen a handful of times. This sequence joins TRBV24-1 and TRBJ1-2; D is perhaps TRBD1 (5 bases). V lost 1 base, J lost 6 bases, and 11 bases lay in between. CDR1 and CDR2 from the germline V gene are KGHDR and SFDVKD. The length of the CDR3 is 14 residues. This chain's CDR3 is CATSDLGTSHGYTF. The CDR3 nucleotides read TGTGCCACCAGTGATTTAGGGACTAGTCATGGCTACACCTTC.

This chain links TRBV24-1 with TRBJ2-2; D gene ambiguous. V lost 7 bases to trimming and J lost 4 bases, with 15 bases between them. Germline CDR1 and CDR2: KGHDR and SFDVKD. This CDR3 comprises 15 residues. CDR3 amino acids: CATSRDTGRTGELFF. The CDR3 DNA reads as TGTGCCACCAGCCGAGACACCGGACGCACCGGGGAGCTGTTTTTT.

This clonotype was picked up many times. This chain connects TRBV7-9 to TRBJ1-2, with a tentative D call TRBD1 (5 bases). Germline V gene lookup returns CDR1 SEHNR and CDR2 FQNEAQ (reference sequence). The CDR3 is 13 residues long. V was trimmed by 4 bases and J by 1 base, leaving 7 bases between them. In nucleotides, the CDR3 is TGTGCCAGCAGCTACGACAGTAACTATGGCTACACCTTC. It yields the protein CASSYDSNYGYTF.

This clonotype occurred many times. The chain combines TRBV6-5 with TRBJ1-1, with 7 bases lining up with TRBD1. J was trimmed by 2 bases and V by 6 bases; bases with no gene match: 6. CDR1 MNHEY and CDR2 SVGAGI come from the germline V gene. This CDR3 is built from 14 residues. DNA of the CDR3: TGTGCCAGCAGGCCCACAGGGGATAACACTGAAGCTTTCTTT. Its protein product is CASRPTGDNTEAFF.

This clonotype was counted many times. This rearrangement joins TRBV20-1 to TRBJ2-7; weak D call: TRBD2 (5 bases). From germline, CDR1 is DFQATT and CDR2 SNEGSKA (reference sequence). V lost 2 bases to trimming and J lost 4 bases, with 12 bases between them. This CDR3 region has 13 residues. The DNA for the CDR3 is TGCAGTGCTAGACCTGACGGGGAATACGAGCAGTACTTC. Its protein is CSARPDGEYEQYF.

In DNA, the CDR3 is TGTGCCACCAGTGACTCCACTAAACAGGGGTTCGATCAGCCCCAGCATTTT. Translation: CATSDSTKQGFDQPQHF. The genes are TRBV24-1 and TRBJ1-5; 7 nucleotides agree with TRBD1. The CDR3 is 17 amino acids. Germline trimming cut 4 bases from V and 5 bases from J; bases unmatched to any gene: 13. The germline CDR1 and CDR2 sequences are KGHDR and SFDVKD.